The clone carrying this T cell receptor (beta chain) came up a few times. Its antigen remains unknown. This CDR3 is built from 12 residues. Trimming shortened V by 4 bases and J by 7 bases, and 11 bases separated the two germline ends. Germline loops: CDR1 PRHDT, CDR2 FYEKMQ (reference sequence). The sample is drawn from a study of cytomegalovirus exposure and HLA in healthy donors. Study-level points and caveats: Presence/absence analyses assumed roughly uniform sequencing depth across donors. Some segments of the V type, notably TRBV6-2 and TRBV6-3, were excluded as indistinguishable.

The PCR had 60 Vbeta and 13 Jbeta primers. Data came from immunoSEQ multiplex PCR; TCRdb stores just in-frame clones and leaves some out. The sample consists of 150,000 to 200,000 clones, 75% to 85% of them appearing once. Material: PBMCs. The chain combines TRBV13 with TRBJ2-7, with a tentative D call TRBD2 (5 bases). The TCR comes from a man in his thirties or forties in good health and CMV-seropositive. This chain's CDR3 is CASSSSPAEQYF. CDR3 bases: TGTGCCAGCAGCTCTAGCCCGGCGGAGCAGTACTTC. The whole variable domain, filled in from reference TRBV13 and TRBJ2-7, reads AAGVIQSPRHLIKEKRETATLKCYPIPRHDTVYWYQQGPGQDPQFLISFYEKMQSDKGSIPDRFSAQQFSDYHSELNMSSLELGDSALYFCASSSSPAEQYFGPGTRLTVT.